This TCR beta chain is drawn from a study of blood T cell repertoires in COVID-19 (TCRdb year 2020). Study-wide context: Samples covering the acute and convalescent phases of COVID-19 were provided by collaborators in the United States, Italy and Spain. The material from the prospective study consisted of cDNA or gDNA derived from T cells, B-cell-depleted T cells, or PBMCs. Deeply sampled blood TCRbeta repertoires from subjects exposed to, actively infected with, or recovered from COVID-19 were included in the dataset. The repertoires were released in a freely available public database meant as a resource for research on the immune response to SARS-CoV-2. Samples came from the ongoing ImmuneRACE study (first 160 participants) plus 1,254 subjects from 6 global collaborators. A de-identified subject ID, COVID-19 status, age in years and sex were almost always included in the sample metadata. Where available, HLA class I and class II types were obtained from metadata supplied by the sample provider rather than from assay-based typing.

The immunoSEQ Assay, a bias-controlled multiplex PCR, was used to amplify TCRbeta CDR3 regions from genomic DNA. In the source study's methods: Within the assay, amplification of reference gene primers was used to estimate how many nucleated cells each sample contained. To quantify the absolute abundance of each unique TCRbeta CDR3 rearrangement, sequence reads were collapsed and filtered. For each sample, productive Simpson clonality was calculated by taking the square root of Simpson's diversity index across productive rearrangements. Entries here come from immuneACCESS through TCRdb and include only in-frame sequences with V and J called. Some clones fail to appear in such tables; in the studies checked, an unresolved V gene covers under half of the shortfall, and the cause of the remainder is unknown. The V and J calls and clone size are taken from that table; D and trimming were inferred from the DNA. The sample table lists some 170,000 clones, more than 70% of them with a count of one. Around 5.9% of the sample is taken by the ten largest.

Study-wide conclusions, independent of this receptor: How much clinical and demographic metadata was included differed by source and by participant, and the metadata was provided uncurated.

Concerning this clone itself: It has no known antigen specificity. Base qualities are missing; no much larger clone stands one base away.

From the cysteine through the phenylalanine, the CDR3 covers 15 amino acids. Only CDR3 DNA is held: 45 bases, read in frame from base 1. Trimming takes 6 bases off V and 4 bases off J; junction bases not matched to a gene: 9. The germline V gene gives CDR1 as MNHEY and CDR2 as SVGAGI. Participants in the prospective study were enrolled through a virtual design, were aged roughly 18 to 100 years, and lived in 20 to 30 United States geographic areas. In the prospective study, participants were assigned to cohorts based on the clinical history participants reported in a screening survey and a study questionnaire. Recovered participants in ImmuneRACE Cohort 3 were defined as having two consecutive negative NP/OP PCR tests, clearance from a healthcare professional, or resolution of symptoms. Each participant in the prospective study had whole blood, serum and a nasopharyngeal or oropharyngeal swab collected by mobile phlebotomists. Over a roughly 2-month period, participants in the prospective study had the option of providing additional blood draws and questionnaires. Prospective study blood samples were shipped either frozen or at room temperature before DNA extraction.

The chain was built from TRBV6-5 and TRBJ2-3, with 8 junctional bases fitting TRBD1. The origin of this receptor is a man in his forties who had recovered from COVID-19. The sample taken for sequencing was PBMCs or T cells enriched from blood (not recorded which). The CDR3 loop reads CASRVGQGIADTQYF. The nucleotide sequence reads as follows: TGTGCCAGCAGGGTCGGACAGGGAATCGCAGATACGCAGTATTTT.